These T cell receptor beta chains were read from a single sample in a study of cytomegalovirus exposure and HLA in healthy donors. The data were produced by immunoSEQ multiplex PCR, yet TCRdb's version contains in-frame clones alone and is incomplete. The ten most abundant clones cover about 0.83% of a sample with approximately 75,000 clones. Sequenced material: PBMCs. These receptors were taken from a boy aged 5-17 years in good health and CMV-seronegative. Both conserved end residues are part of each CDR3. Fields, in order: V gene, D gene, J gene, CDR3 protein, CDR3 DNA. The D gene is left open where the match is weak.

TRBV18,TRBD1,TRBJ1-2,CASSPTGTGSGYTF,TGTGCCAGCTCACCGACCGGGACAGGGAGCGGCTACACCTTC
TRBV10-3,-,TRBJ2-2,CAISEVQGNTGELFF,TGTGCCATCAGTGAAGTACAGGGGAACACCGGGGAGCTGTTTTTT
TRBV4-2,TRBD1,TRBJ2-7,CASSQILDRAPYEQYF,TGTGCCAGCAGCCAGATCCTCGACAGGGCTCCCTACGAGCAGTACTTC
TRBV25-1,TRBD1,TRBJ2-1,CASGRQGARNEQFF,TGTGCCAGCGGAAGACAGGGGGCGCGTAATGAGCAGTTCTTC
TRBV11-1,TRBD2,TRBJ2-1,CASSLKRGDNEQFF,TGTGCCAGCAGCTTAAAGCGGGGGGACAATGAGCAGTTCTTC
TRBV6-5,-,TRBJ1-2,CASKAEDYGYTF,TGTGCCAGCAAGGCAGAGGACTATGGCTACACCTTC
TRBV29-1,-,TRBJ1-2,CSVQGSNYGYTF,TGCAGCGTTCAGGGATCTAACTATGGCTACACCTTC
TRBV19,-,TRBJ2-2,CASHRPGHLNTGELFF,TGTGCCAGCCATCGCCCGGGACACCTGAACACCGGGGAGCTGTTTTTT
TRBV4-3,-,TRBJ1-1,CASSQGFQGYATFF,TGCGCCAGCAGCCAAGGCTTCCAGGGATATGCGACTTTCTTT
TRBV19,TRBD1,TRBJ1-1,CATTTGRDTEAFF,TGTGCCACCACGACAGGGCGGGACACTGAAGCTTTCTTT
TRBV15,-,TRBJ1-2,CATSPGGGGYGYTF,TGTGCCACCAGCCCGGGTGGGGGGGGCTATGGCTACACCTTC
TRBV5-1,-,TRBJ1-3,CASSLWGDLGNTIYF,TGCGCCAGCAGCTTGTGGGGGGATCTTGGAAACACCATATATTTT
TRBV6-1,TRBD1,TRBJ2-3,CASTGGDTDTQYF,TGTGCCAGCACAGGGGGCGATACAGATACGCAGTATTTT
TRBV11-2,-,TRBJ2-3,CASSLDRPRTADTQYF,TGTGCCAGCAGCTTAGATCGACCTAGGACAGCAGATACGCAGTATTTT
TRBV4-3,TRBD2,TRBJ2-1,CASSQDRFGSGDEQFF,TGCGCCAGCAGCCAAGATCGCTTCGGGAGCGGGGATGAGCAGTTCTTC
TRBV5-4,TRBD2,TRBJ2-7,CASSPGGTYEQYF,TGTGCCAGCAGCCCGGGGGGAACCTACGAGCAGTACTTC
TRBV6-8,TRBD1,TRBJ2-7,CASSGHDRDDEQYF,TGTGCCAGCTCTGGGCATGACAGGGATGACGAGCAGTACTTC
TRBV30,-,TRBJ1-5,CAWSVQGDQPQHF,TGTGCCTGGAGTGTACAGGGAGATCAGCCCCAGCATTTT
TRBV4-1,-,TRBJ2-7,CASSPAPGLRSSYEQYF,TGCGCCAGCAGCCCGGCCCCGGGACTTAGGAGCTCCTACGAGCAGTACTTC
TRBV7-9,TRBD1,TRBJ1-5,CASSLTQGLGQPQHF,TGTGCCAGCAGCTTAACACAGGGGTTGGGGCAGCCCCAGCATTTT
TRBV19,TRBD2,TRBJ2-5,CASSAAGVQETQYF,TGTGCCAGTAGTGCGGCGGGAGTACAAGAGACCCAGTACTTC
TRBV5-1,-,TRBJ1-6,CASSLDADNSPLHF,TGCGCCAGCAGCTTGGACGCAGATAATTCACCCCTCCACTTT
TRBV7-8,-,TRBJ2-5,CASSLTPRATGPTAQYF,TGTGCCAGCAGCTTAACCCCTAGGGCGACAGGACCTACGGCCCAGTACTTC
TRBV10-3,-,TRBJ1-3,CAISGDMPGNTIYF,TGTGCCATCAGTGGGGACATGCCTGGAAACACCATATATTTT
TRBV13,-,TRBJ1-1,CASSLAGRMNTEAFF,TGTGCCAGCAGCCTTGCAGGTAGGATGAACACTGAAGCTTTCTTT
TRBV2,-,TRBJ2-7,CASIGTDFADEQYF,TGTGCCAGCATTGGGACTGACTTCGCTGATGAGCAGTACTTC
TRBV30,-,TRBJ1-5,CAWRSDTNQPQHF,TGTGCCTGGAGATCCGACACCAATCAGCCCCAGCATTTT